These T cell receptor beta chains were read from a single sample in a study of blood T cell repertoires in COVID-19. Only in-frame clones appear in the TCRdb table, and some are missing; sequencing was by immunoSEQ multiplex PCR. The table shows under 300,000 clones, with less than 85% occurring only once. The specimen was peripheral blood. The receptors shown here come from a woman older than 75 with active or convalescent COVID-19. The CDR3 runs from the conserved cysteine through the conserved F or W. D genes are given only for firm matches. Where a row states a size, it is once, few, many or the class of an expanded clone; other rows omit it.

D	size	J	V	DNA	CDR3
NA	NA	TRBJ2-1	TRBV3-1/TRBV3-2	TGTGCCAGCAGCCAAGCGCCAGGGACCTACAATGAGCAGTTCTTC	CASSQAPGTYNEQFF
TRBD2	NA	TRBJ2-7	TRBV27	TGTGCCAGCACCCACCATGGCGGGAGGGAATCCAACGAGCAGTACTTC	CASTHHGGRESNEQYF
TRBD2	NA	TRBJ2-1	TRBV19	TGTGCCAGTAGTATTGGCGGGGGGGAGTCTAATGAGCAGTTCTTC	CASSIGGGESNEQFF
TRBD2	once	TRBJ2-5	TRBV3-1/TRBV3-2	TGTGCCAGCAGCCAAGATCTAACTAGCGGGCAAGAGACCCAGTACTTC	CASSQDLTSGQETQYF
TRBD1	few	TRBJ1-2	TRBV28	TGTGCCAGCAGTTCCGGGACAGAGAGACTTTATGGCTACACCTTC	CASSSGTERLYGYTF
NA	few	TRBJ2-1	TRBV27	TGTGCCAGCAGTTTATCCAGAGGGAGGGGGTACAATGAGCAGTTCTTC	CASSLSRGRGYNEQFF
NA	NA	TRBJ1-2	TRBV5-1	TGCGCCAGCACACCGGACGCCGGACATAACTATGGCTACACCTTC	CASTPDAGHNYGYTF
TRBD1	NA	TRBJ2-7	TRBV6-6	TGTGCCAGCAGCCGAACAGGGGACCCTAGGAATGAGCAGTACTTC	CASSRTGDPRNEQYF
TRBD1	few	TRBJ1-2	TRBV5-6	TGTGCCAGCAGCTTGGGGACAGGGAGGATTAACTATGGCTACACCTTC	CASSLGTGRINYGYTF
NA	NA	TRBJ2-7	TRBV30	TGTGCCTGGATAGGACATTCGTCCTACGAGCAGTACTTC	CAWIGHSSYEQYF
TRBD1	NA	TRBJ2-1	TRBV6-5	TGTGCCAGCGGACTCACAGGGGACCCCTACAATGAGCAGTTCTTC	CASGLTGDPYNEQFF
NA	NA	TRBJ2-6	TRBV5-6	TGTGCCAGCACCAACTGGGACGGGAGAGGGGCCAACGTCCTGACTTTC	CASTNWDGRGANVLTF
TRBD1	few	TRBJ2-7	TRBV4-2	TGTGCCAGCAGCCAGGGGGACAGCGAGCAGTACTTC	CASSQGDSEQYF
TRBD1	NA	TRBJ2-2	TRBV3-1/TRBV3-2	TGTGCCAGCAGCTCGGGACAGGGGAACACCGGGGAGCTGTTTTTT	CASSSGQGNTGELFF
NA	NA	TRBJ1-1	TRBV5-1	TGCGCCAGCAGGTCGACAGTTTCATTGAACACTGAAGCTTTCTTT	CASRSTVSLNTEAFF
TRBD1	NA	TRBJ2-3	TRBV5-1	TGCGCCAGCAGCCCCGGACAGGGTATAGATACGCAGTATTTT	CASSPGQGIDTQYF